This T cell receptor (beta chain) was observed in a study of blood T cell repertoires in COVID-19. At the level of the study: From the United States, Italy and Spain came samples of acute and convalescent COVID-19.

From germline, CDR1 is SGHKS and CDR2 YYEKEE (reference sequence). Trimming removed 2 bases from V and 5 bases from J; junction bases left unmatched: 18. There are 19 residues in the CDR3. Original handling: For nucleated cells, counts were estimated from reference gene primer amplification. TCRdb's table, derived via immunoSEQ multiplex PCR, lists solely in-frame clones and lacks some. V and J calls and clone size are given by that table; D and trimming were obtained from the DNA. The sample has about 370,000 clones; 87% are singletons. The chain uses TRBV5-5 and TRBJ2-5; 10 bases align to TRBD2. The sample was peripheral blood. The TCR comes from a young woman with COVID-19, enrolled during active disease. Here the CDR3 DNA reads TGTGCCAGCAGCTTCGCAAGCGGGAGGGCCTTCCCCCCCCAGGAGACCCAGTACTTC. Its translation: CASSFASGRAFPPQETQYF.